These 13 T cell receptor beta chains were all obtained from the same sample, sequenced in a study of T cell repertoires in cytomegalovirus infection. MiXCR, run by TCRdb on the reads, gives a single entry per CDR3 protein. The sample consists of about 920,000 distinct CDR3 sequences, around 30% of them appearing once. These receptors are not linked to any known antigen. The input for sequencing was cultured CD8+ T cells from PBMCs, taken from culture after CMV antigen stimulation. These receptors originate from a human donor in good health (CMV status not recorded). Some clones in this sample may be carry-over from other donors' samples.

This clonotype was seen a few times. The chain recombines TRBV19 with TRBJ1-2; weak D call: TRBD1 (5 bases). The germline CDR1 and CDR2 sequences are LNHDA and SQIVND (reference sequence). V lost 5 bases, J lost 3 bases, and 13 bases lay in between. CDR3 length: 14 residues. The CDR3 nucleotides read TGTGCCAGTAGTCCTCCTTGGGGGGACTATGGCTACACCTTC. Its protein is CASSPPWGDYGYTF.

Only a few counts were recorded for this clonotype. The J gene is TRBJ2-1, the V gene TRBV19, with D possibly matching TRBD1 (6 bases). V gave up 4 bases and J gave up 12 bases, with 22 bases separating them. CDR1 and CDR2 from the germline V gene are LNHDA and SQIVND (reference sequence). CDR3 length: 15 residues. The CDR3 DNA follows: TGTGCCAGTAGTACCCTATACTCGGACAGCTTAAGGCAGTTCTTC. It is translated as CASSTLYSDSLRQFF.

The chain couples TRBV5-4 to TRBJ1-2; D possibly corresponds to TRBD1 (5 bases). Trimming took 6 bases from V and 9 from J, leaving 18 bases between them. CDR1 is SGHNT and CDR2 is YYREEE in the germline V gene (reference sequence). The CDR3 contains 13 residues. The CDR3 DNA reads as TGTGCCAGCACCGAGGCCGGGGGAGGACGCTACACCTTC. It codes for CASTEAGGGRYTF.

The V and J genes are TRBV4-1 and TRBJ1-2, with 7 bases that match TRBD1. The germline V gene has CDR1 MGHRA and CDR2 YSYEKL. V lost 1 base to trimming and J lost 4 bases; unmatched junction nucleotides: 6. The CDR3 sequence is 15 residues long. CDR3 coding DNA: TGCGCCAGCAGCCAAGTGGCAGGGGGAGGCTATGGCTACACCTTC. This translates into CASSQVAGGGYGYTF.

This clonotype occurred a few times. The chain couples TRBV6-1 to TRBJ2-7; 11 positions agree with TRBD2. CDR1 and CDR2 from the germline V gene are MNHNS and SASEGT. J was trimmed by 6 bases and V by 1 base; bases with no gene match: 5. The CDR3 is 15 residues long. The DNA for the CDR3 is TGTGCCAGCAGTGAAGGAGCTAGCGGGGGGTTCGAGCAGTACGTC. Translation: CASSEGASGGFEQYV.

This clonotype was seen only a few times. V is TRBV6-8 and J is TRBJ2-1; tentatively, D is TRBD1 (5 bases). In germline, CDR1 is MNHGY, CDR2 SAAAGT. CDR3 length: 15 amino acids. Trimming removed 6 bases at V and 4 bases at J, with 16 bases between. CDR3 residues: CASSPSDTLYNEQFF. As DNA, the CDR3 is TGTGCCAGCAGCCCATCGGACACGTTGTACAATGAGCAGTTCTTC.

This clonotype came up many times. V usage is TRBV11-2 and J usage is TRBJ2-1; perhaps TRBD2 as D (5 bases). Trimming took off 4 bases at V and 0 bases at J, with 13 bases between the two ends. The CDR3 runs to 16 residues. Germline lookup yields CDR1 SGHAT and CDR2 FQNNGV. CDR3 nucleotide sequence: TGTGCCAGCAGCTATTGGGAGAAAAACTCCTACAATGAGCAGTTCTTC. Residues: CASSYWEKNSYNEQFF.

The rearrangement uses TRBV10-3 and TRBJ2-3; D is undetermined. Germline CDR1 reads ENHRY; CDR2 reads SYGVKD. This CDR3 is 13 amino acids long. The ends were cut back, 10 bases at V and 2 bases at J, with 13 bases in the middle. The CDR3 protein is CATSDPVTDTQYF. The CDR3 nucleotides read TGTGCCACCTCGGACCCGGTCACAGATACGCAGTATTTT.

This clonotype was detected a few times. Here the CDR3 reads CASFGTSSYEQYF. CDR3 nucleotide sequence: TGTGCCAGCTTTGGGACTTCTTCCTACGAGCAGTACTTC. The chain links TRBV2 to TRBJ2-7; weak D call: TRBD2 (6 bases). CDR1 and CDR2 from the germline V gene are SNHLY and FYNNEI. V gave up 8 bases and J gave up 1 base, with 12 bases separating them. The CDR3 is 13 amino acids. Looking up the rest from reference TRBV2 and TRBJ2-7 gives the full variable domain: EPEVTQTPSHQVTQMGQEVILRCVPISNHLYFYWYRQILGQKVEFLVSFYNNEISEKSEIFDDQFSVERPDGSNFTLKIRSTKLEDSAMYFCASFGTSSYEQYFGPGTRLTVT.

This clonotype was detected only a few times. The gene calls are TRBV19 and TRBJ1-5; D gene ambiguous. CDR3 length equals 15 residues. The V end lost 7 bases, the J end lost 0 bases, and 13 bases lay between the germline ends. Germline CDR1 is LNHDA and CDR2 is SQIVND (reference sequence). The chain's CDR3 is CASKAQLYSNQPQHF. In nucleotides, the CDR3 is TGTGCCAGTAAGGCCCAGCTTTATAGCAATCAGCCCCAGCATTTT.

This clonotype was counted a single time. A read error may be the cause here, since a much bigger clone is one base away. This chain uses TRBV7-2 with TRBJ1-5, with a weak D call TRBD1 (5 bases). V dropped 3 bases and J dropped 4 bases, with 13 bases sitting between them. Looked up from germline, CDR1 is SGHTA and CDR2 is FQGNSA. This CDR3 contains 15 residues. The CDR3 nucleotides are TGTGCCAGCAGCTTCGTGGGAGGGGAGAATCAGCCCCAGCATTTT. This gives the protein CASSFVGGENQPQHF.

This clonotype was recorded a few times. J is TRBJ1-1 and V is TRBV27, with 9 bases that match TRBD1. The CDR3 contains 14 residues. Germline trimming cut 6 bases from V and 5 bases from J; bases unmatched to any gene: 7. The germline gives CDR1 MNHEY, CDR2 SMNVEV (reference sequence). The CDR3 protein is CASRSGTGWTEAFF. CDR3 coding DNA: TGTGCCAGCAGATCCGGGACAGGGTGGACTGAAGCTTTCTTT.

The rearrangement uses TRBV6-5 and TRBJ2-1; D tentatively fits TRBD1 or TRBD2 (5 bases each). The germline CDR1 and CDR2 sequences are MNHEY and SVGAGI. There are 14 residues in the CDR3. V shed 0 bases and J shed 7 bases, with 10 bases lying between them. In nucleotides, the CDR3 is TGTGCCAGCAGTTACTCTGGGGGATTGAATGAGCAGTTCTTC. Translation: CASSYSGGLNEQFF.